The sequence of this T cell receptor beta chain was determined in a study of blood T cell repertoires in COVID-19. The overall study: PBMCs, B-cell-depleted T cells, or T cells were the source of the cDNA or gDNA that made up the material.

Participants' reported clinical history set cohort assignment. Before they entered the study, exposed participants had met a COVID-19 case within 2 weeks. Germline V gene lookup returns CDR1 MDHEN and CDR2 SYDVKM. The CDR3 is 14 amino acids. Trimming left V 3 bases short and J 7 bases short, with 13 bases between. Methods used by the authors: From reference gene primer amplification, estimates of nucleated cell counts were derived. Sequencing used immunoSEQ multiplex PCR; TCRdb keeps in-frame clones, though not all of them. V and J calls and clone size come straight from that table; D and trimming were deduced from the DNA. The sample holds about 260,000 clones, more than 80% seen once.

Sequenced sample: PBMCs or T cells enriched from blood (not recorded which). The TCR was taken from a man aged 45-65 years who had been exposed to COVID-19. The V call is TRBV28, the J call TRBJ1-5; the D is unclear. CDR3 nucleotides: TGTGCCAGCAGTTTTTTCTTGGGGAGGCAGCCCCAGCATTTT. This codes for CASSFFLGRQPQHF.